The source of this T cell receptor beta chain is a study of CD8+ T cells in alopecia areata (dated by TCRdb to 2016 to 2019). Background for the entire study: The treated patients, all with moderate-to-severe alopecia areata, were enrolled in an open-label pilot trial of oral tofacitinib given at 5 to 10 mg twice daily. Biopsies were taken from tofacitinib-treated patients at baseline and at 4 and 24 weeks of treatment, and a later scalp biopsy was taken in several of the tofacitinib-treated patients. Human TCRbeta sequencing covered scalp tissue and sorted CD4+ and CD8+ peripheral blood T cells from patchy and totalis/universalis alopecia areata patients and healthy controls. Patients stayed on tofacitinib for 6 to 18 months and then had 6 months of follow-up off drug so that delayed response and recurrence could be assessed. To study T cell clonal expansion in alopecia areata, the researchers applied high-throughput TCRbeta sequencing to both the C3H/HeJ mouse model and human patients. immunoSEQ multiplex PCR using 35 Vbeta forward primers and 13 Jbeta reverse primers was used to amplify TCRbeta CDR3 regions. Scalp clonality was compared among normal scalp (n=4), patchy alopecia areata scalp (n=8), and alopecia totalis/universalis scalp (n=8). The RNA source kit depended on sample type: the PAXgene miRNA kit for fixed scalp, the miRNeasy kit for PBMCs, and the RNeasy kit for mouse skin. Summary of the overall study and its limitations: Scalp TCR repertoire analysis is complicated because resident alphabeta T cells in normal human skin are also sequenced, whereas mouse skin is dominated by gammadelta T cells. Lesional scalp, especially in alopecia totalis/universalis, showed higher clonality and more expanded CD8+ clones than normal scalp, suggesting antigenic drive. Shared TCR sequences between patients were less evident than in mice, which may be partly attributable to HLA diversity in the patient population.

Ends trimmed: V by 4 bases, J by 4 bases; bases unmatched to a gene: 6. The CDR3 contains 13 residues, cysteine and phenylalanine counted. The retained sequence is limited to the CDR3, 39 bases, with the frame set at the first base. CDR1 and CDR2, looked up from the germline V gene (reference sequence), are GTSNPN and SVGIG. Library preparation employed the immunoSEQ multiplex PCR assay. RNA was extracted from all samples and reverse transcribed into cDNA, which served as template for TCR sequencing. SuperScript III was used to make first-strand cDNA, primed with a 2:1 mix of oligo-dT and random hexamers. A synthetic immune receptor repertoire was used to assess amplification bias, and residual bias was removed computationally. In the authors' own workflow: After raw reads were preprocessed to remove errors, the CDR3 was defined following IMGT conventions as running from the conserved cysteine to phenylalanine. Clonality was computed as 1 minus the Shannon entropy, with the entropy normalized by log2 of the number of productive unique TCRs. Whether scalp clones were CD4 or CD8 was inferred by matching scalp TCRbeta sequences against CD4 and CD8 repertoires sorted from blood. Not all clones reach the TCRdb copy of this immuneACCESS table, which keeps in-frame sequences only. Checked studies attribute under half of the gap to unresolved V genes and leave the rest unexplained. V and J calls and clone size are those listed in that table; D and trimming were worked out from the DNA. The sample yields about 130,000 clones; approximately 48% were counted once. Around 19% of the sample goes to the ten largest clones.

To note about this clone: What this receptor recognizes is not known. One base away there is no much larger clone; base qualities are not given.

The intended sense of this specimen's time point label: baseline before oral tofacitinib. Peripheral blood and lesional scalp punch biopsies were obtained from patients with alopecia areata. PBMCs were isolated by density centrifugation and stained for CD3, CD4 and CD8, after which CD4+ and CD8+ T cells were sorted on a FACSAria. This TCR was sampled from a human donor with alopecia areata. The sample in question was CD8+ T cells sorted from blood, obtained at week 0. The sequence is built from TRBV30 and TRBJ2-5; 7 bases in between match TRBD1. The CDR3 corresponds to CAWTDRAGETQYF. The nucleotides are TGTGCCTGGACCGACAGGGCGGGAGAGACCCAGTACTTC.